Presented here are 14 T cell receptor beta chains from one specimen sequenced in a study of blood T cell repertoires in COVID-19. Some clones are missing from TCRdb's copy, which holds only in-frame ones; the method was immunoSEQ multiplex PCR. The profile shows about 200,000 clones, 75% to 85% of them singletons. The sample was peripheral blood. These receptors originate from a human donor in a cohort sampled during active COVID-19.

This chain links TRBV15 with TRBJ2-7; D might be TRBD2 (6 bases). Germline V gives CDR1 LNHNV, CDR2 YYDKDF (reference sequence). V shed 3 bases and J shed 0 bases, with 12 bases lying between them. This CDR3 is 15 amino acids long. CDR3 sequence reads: CATSRGGLFSYEQYF. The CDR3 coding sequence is TGTGCCACCAGCAGGGGGGGACTCTTCTCCTACGAGCAGTACTTC.

CDR3 DNA: TGTGCCAGCGAGAACAGGGGGAATACCTACGAGCAGTACTTC. Its translation: CASENRGNTYEQYF. J is TRBJ2-7 and V is TRBV2, with TRBD1 identical over 8 bases. J gave up 2 bases and V 8 bases, and 8 bases lay outside the gene matches. There are 14 residues in the CDR3. Germline CDR1 reads SNHLY; CDR2 reads FYNNEI.

The CDR3 is CASSHFPGDSYEQYF. The CDR3 DNA reads as TGTGCCAGCAGCCACTTCCCCGGGGACTCCTACGAGCAGTACTTC. The chain recombines TRBV3-1 (or the pseudogene TRBV3-2) with TRBJ2-7, with D perhaps TRBD2 (5 bases). V was pared by 3 bases and J by 0 bases, with 12 bases between. There are 15 residues in the CDR3. The germline V gene has CDR1 LGHDT and CDR2 YNNKEL (reference sequence).

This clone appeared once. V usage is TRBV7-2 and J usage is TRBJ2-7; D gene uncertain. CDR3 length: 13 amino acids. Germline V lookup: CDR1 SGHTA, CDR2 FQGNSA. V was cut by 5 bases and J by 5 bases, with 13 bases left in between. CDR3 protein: CASSPRRSDEQYF. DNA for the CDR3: TGTGCCAGCAGCCCTCGCCGGTCCGACGAGCAGTACTTC.

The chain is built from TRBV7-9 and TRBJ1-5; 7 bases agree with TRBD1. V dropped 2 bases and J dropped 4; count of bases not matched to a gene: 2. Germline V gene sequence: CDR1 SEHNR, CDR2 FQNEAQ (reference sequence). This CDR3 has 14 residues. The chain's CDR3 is CASSLRGRNQPQHF. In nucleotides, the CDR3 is TGTGCCAGCAGCTTAAGGGGGCGAAATCAGCCCCAGCATTTT.

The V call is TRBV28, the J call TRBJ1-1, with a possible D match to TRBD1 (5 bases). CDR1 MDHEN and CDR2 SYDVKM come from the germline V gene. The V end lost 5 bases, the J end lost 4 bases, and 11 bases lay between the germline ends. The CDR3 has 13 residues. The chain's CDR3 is CASSLHGGTEAFF. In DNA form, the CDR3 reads TGTGCCAGCAGTCTACACGGGGGCACTGAAGCTTTCTTT.

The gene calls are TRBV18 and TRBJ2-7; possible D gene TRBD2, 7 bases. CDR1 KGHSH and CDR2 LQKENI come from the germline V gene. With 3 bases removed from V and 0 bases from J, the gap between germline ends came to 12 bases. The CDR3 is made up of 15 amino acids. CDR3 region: CASSPGEGHSYEQYF. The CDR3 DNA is TGTGCCAGCTCACCGGGGGAGGGACACTCCTACGAGCAGTACTTC.

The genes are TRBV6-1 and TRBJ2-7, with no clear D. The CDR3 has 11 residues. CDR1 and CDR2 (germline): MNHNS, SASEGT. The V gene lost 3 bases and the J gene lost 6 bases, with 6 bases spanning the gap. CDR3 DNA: TGTGCCAGCAGTGACCTCGGCGAGCAGTACTTC. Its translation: CASSDLGEQYF.

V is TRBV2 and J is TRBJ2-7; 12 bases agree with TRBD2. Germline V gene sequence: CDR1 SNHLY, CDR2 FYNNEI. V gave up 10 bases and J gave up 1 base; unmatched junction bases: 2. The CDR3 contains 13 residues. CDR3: CAKGTSGSYEQYF. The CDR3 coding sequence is TGTGCCAAAGGGACTAGCGGGTCCTACGAGCAGTACTTC.

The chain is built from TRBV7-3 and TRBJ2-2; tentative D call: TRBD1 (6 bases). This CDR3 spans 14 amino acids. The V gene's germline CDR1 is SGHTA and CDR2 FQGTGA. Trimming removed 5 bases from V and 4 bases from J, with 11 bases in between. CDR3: CASSTGQITGELFF. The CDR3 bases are TGTGCCAGCAGCACAGGACAGATCACCGGGGAGCTGTTTTTT. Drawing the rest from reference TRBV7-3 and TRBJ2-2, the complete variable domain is GAGVSQTPSNKVTEKGKYVELRCDPISGHTALYWYRQSLGQGPEFLIYFQGTGAADDSGLPNDRFFAVRPEGSVSTLKIQRTERGDSAVYLCASSTGQITGELFFGEGSRLTVL.

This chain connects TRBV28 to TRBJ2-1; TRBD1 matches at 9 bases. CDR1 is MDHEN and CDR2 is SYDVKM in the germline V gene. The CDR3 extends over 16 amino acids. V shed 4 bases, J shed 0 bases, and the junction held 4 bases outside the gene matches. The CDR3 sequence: CASSSGQGGSYNEQFF. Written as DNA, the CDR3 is TGTGCCAGCAGTTCGGGACAGGGAGGCTCCTACAATGAGCAGTTCTTC.

The CDR3 DNA sequence: TGCGCCAGCAGCCTCGGGGAGCGGGGGGCCCGGGGGACCCAGTACTTC. This gives the protein CASSLGERGARGTQYF. This chain links TRBV4-3 with TRBJ2-5; 9 nucleotides line up with TRBD2. With 4 bases clipped from V and 7 bases from J, the junction kept 13 bases outside the gene matches. Germline CDR1 reads LGHNA; CDR2 reads YSLEER. The length of the CDR3 is 16 residues.

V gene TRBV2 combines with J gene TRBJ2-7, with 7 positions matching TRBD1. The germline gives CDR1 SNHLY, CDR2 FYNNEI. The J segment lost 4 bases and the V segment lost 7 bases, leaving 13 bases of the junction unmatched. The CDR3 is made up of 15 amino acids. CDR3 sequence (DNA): TGTGCCAGCATGGACGACAGGGAAAGAGGTTACGAGCAGTACTTC. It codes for CASMDDRERGYEQYF.

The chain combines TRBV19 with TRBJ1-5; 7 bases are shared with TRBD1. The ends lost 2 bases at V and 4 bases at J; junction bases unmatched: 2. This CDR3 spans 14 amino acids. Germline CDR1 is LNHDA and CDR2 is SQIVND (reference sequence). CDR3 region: CASSILTGNQPQHF. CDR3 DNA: TGTGCCAGTAGTATATTGACAGGGAATCAGCCCCAGCATTTT.